This TCR beta chain is from a study of shared clonotypes between healthy human individuals. In germline, CDR1 is MNHEY, CDR2 SVGAGI. CDR3 length equals 11 residues. The V and J ends lost 6 bases and 6 bases respectively, with 8 bases between them. Caucasian adults living in Nashville, Tennessee, provided all samples. The authors divided CD4+ cells into CD45RA+ naive and CD45RA-negative memory subsets. Concerning this clone itself: Its cognate antigen is unknown.

The protocol was immunoSEQ multiplex PCR, while the TCRdb copy is restricted to in-frame clones and leaves out a portion. Here the sample spans more than 2,000,000 clones, around nine tenths being singletons. Study-wide results and caveats: Few donors limited the genetic and exposure-history diversity represented. About 5% of naive CD4 clonotypes were shared across four donors.

The TCR sequence derives from a man aged 18 to 30 in good health. The gene calls are TRBV6-5 and TRBJ1-2; D may be TRBD1 (5 bases). Sequencing was carried out using naive CD4+ T cells sorted from blood. The sample's subset: CD45RA+ positively selected. DNA of the CDR3: TGTGCCAGCAGCCGGGGGAATGGCTACACCTTC. Encoded protein: CASSRGNGYTF.